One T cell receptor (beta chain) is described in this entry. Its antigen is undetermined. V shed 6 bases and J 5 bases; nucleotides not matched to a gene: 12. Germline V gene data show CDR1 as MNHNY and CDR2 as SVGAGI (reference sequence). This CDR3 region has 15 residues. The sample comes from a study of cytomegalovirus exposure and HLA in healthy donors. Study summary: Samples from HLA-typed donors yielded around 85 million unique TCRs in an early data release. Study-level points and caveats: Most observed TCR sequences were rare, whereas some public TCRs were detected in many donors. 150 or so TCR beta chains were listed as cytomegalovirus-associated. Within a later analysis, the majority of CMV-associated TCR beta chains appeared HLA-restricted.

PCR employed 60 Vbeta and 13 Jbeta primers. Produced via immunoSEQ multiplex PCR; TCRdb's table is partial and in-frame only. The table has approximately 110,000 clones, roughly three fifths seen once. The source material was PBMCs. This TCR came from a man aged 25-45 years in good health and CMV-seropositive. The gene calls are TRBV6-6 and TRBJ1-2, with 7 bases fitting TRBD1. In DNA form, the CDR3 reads TGTGCCAGCAGCTGGGTACAGGGGATGGAATATGGCTACACCTTC. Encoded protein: CASSWVQGMEYGYTF.